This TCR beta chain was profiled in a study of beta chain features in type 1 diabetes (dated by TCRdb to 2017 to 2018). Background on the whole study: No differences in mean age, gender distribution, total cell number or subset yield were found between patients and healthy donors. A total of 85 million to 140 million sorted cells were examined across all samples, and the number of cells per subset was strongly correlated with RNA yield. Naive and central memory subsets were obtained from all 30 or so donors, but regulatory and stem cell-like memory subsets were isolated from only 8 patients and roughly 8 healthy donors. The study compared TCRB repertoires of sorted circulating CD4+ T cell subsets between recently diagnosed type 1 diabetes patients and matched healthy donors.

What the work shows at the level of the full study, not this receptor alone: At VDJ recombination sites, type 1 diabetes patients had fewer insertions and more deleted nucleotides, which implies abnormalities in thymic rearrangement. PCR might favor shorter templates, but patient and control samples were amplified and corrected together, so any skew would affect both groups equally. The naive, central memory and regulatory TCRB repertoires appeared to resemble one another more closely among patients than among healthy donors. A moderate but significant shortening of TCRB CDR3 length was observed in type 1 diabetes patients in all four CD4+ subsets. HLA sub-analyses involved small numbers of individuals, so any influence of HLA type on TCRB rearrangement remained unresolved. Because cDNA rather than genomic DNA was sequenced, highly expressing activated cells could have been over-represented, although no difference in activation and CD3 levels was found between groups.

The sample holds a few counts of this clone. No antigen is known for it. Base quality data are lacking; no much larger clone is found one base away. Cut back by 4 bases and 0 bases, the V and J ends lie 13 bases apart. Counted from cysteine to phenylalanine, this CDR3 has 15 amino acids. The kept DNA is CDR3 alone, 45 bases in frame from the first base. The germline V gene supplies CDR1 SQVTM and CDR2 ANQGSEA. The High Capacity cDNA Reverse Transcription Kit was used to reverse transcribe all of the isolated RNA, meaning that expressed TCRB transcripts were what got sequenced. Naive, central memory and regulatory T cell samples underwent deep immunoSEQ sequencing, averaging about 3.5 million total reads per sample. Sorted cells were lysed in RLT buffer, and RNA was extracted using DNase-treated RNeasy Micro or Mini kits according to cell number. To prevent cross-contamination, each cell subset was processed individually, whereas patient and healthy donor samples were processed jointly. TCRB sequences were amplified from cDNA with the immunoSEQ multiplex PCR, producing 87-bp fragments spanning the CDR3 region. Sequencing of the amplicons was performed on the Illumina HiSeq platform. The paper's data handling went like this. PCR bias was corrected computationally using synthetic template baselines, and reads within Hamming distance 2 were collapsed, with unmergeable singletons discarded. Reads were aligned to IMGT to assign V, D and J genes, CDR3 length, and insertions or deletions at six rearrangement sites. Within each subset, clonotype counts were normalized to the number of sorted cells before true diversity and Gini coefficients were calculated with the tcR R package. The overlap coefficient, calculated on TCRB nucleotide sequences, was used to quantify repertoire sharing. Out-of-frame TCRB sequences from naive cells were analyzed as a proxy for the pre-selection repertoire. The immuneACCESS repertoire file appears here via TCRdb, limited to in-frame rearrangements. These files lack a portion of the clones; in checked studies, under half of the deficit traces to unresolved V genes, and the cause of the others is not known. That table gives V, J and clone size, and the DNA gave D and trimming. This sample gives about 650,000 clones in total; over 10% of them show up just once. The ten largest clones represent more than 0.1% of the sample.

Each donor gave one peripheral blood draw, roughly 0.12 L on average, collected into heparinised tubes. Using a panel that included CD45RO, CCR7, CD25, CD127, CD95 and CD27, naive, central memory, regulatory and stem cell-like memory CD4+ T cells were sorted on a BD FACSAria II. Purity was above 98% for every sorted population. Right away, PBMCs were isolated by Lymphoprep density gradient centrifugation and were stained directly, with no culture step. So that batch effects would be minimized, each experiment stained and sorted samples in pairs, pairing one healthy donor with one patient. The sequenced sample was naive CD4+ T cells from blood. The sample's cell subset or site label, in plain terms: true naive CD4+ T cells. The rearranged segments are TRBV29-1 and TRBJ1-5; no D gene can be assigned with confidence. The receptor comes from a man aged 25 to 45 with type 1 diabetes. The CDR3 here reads CSVGYKLSSNQPQHF. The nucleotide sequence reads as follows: TGCAGCGTTGGATACAAACTTTCTAGCAATCAGCCCCAGCATTTT. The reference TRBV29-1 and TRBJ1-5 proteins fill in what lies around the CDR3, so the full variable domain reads SAVISQKPSRDICQRGTSLTIQCQVDSQVTMMFWYRQQPGQSLTLIATANQGSEATYESGFVIDKFPISRPNLTFSTLTVSNMSPEDSSIYLCSVGYKLSSNQPQHFGDGTRLSIL.